A selection of T cell receptor beta chains follows, all from one sample in a study of T cells in Graves' hyperthyroidism and ophthalmopathy. TCRdb recomputed calls from the multiplex PCR reads with MiXCR, one row per CDR3 protein. The sample has about 640,000 distinct CDR3 sequences, approximately 42% seen once. Sequencing was done on a sample of peripheral blood or thyroid tissue (not recorded which). These receptors came from an adult man with Graves' disease, either hyperthyroidism or ophthalmopathy (not recorded which). Each CDR3 is given with its conserved first and last residue. Each record gives: clone size, V gene, D gene, J gene, CDR3 protein, CDR3 DNA. The D gene is left open where the match is weak. Size values are once, few and many counts, or a class for expanded clones, and some rows have none.

NA	TRBV7-6	TRBD1	TRBJ2-2	CASSVGGYTGELFF	TGTGCCAGCAGCGTAGGGGGCTACACCGGGGAGCTGTTTTTT
NA	TRBV11-2	NA	TRBJ1-4	CASSQGPGTILFF	TGCGCCAGCAGCCAAGGTCCCGGGACGATACTGTTTTTT
many	TRBV2	NA	TRBJ1-1	CASRLRRNTEAFF	TGTGCCAGCAGGCTCCGGAGGAACACTGAAGCTTTCTTT
NA	TRBV29-1	TRBD1	TRBJ2-7	CSVERQGAGREQYF	TGCAGCGTTGAAAGACAGGGGGCGGGCCGCGAGCAGTACTTC
many	TRBV29-1	TRBD2	TRBJ2-5	CSVDGRAKETQYF	TGCAGCGTGGACGGGAGGGCCAAAGAGACCCAGTACTTC
many	TRBV10-2	NA	TRBJ2-5	CASSEIGGYQETQYF	TGCGCCAGCAGTGAGATTGGGGGCTACCAAGAGACCCAGTACTTC
NA	TRBV19	NA	TRBJ1-5	CASTSGGTYSNQPQHF	TGTGCCAGTACCTCCGGGGGCACCTATAGCAATCAGCCCCAGCATTTT
few	TRBV7-8	NA	TRBJ1-2	CASSLPGSYGYTF	TGTGCCAGCAGCTTACCCGGCAGCTATGGCTACACCTTC
few	TRBV24-1	NA	TRBJ1-1	CATSARGNTEAFF	TGTGCCACCAGTGCTAGAGGAAACACTGAAGCTTTCTTT
many	TRBV15	TRBD1	TRBJ1-2	CATSRGGGHYGYTF	TGTGCCACCAGCAGAGGAGGGGGCCACTATGGCTACACCTTC
NA	TRBV7-9	TRBD2	TRBJ2-5	CASSLSGSGKTQYF	TGTGCCAGCAGCTTGAGCGGGAGTGGAAAGACCCAGTACTTC
many	TRBV7-2	NA	TRBJ1-2	CASSLVGRARGYTF	TGTGCCAGCAGCTTAGTCGGGAGAGCGCGAGGCTACACCTTC
many	TRBV24-1	NA	TRBJ2-7	CATSDVDSYEQYF	TGTGCCACCAGTGATGTGGACAGCTACGAGCAGTACTTC
many	TRBV29-1	NA	TRBJ1-6	CSAKGGQGNSPLHF	TGCAGCGCCAAGGGTGGGCAAGGGAATTCACCCCTCCACTTT
NA	TRBV19	NA	TRBJ1-1	CASRKMTGPSDTEAFF	TGTGCCAGTAGAAAAATGACGGGTCCATCGGACACTGAAGCTTTCTTT
NA	TRBV25-1	NA	TRBJ2-7	CASSVVPDYEQYF	TGTGCCAGCAGCGTCGTACCTGACTACGAGCAGTACTTC
NA	TRBV15	NA	TRBJ1-6	CASSETRGGNSPLHF	TGTGCCAGCAGTGAAACGAGGGGTGGTAATTCACCCCTCCACTTT
NA	TRBV7-8	NA	TRBJ1-5	CASSLDRLLDQPQHF	TGTGCCAGCAGTTTAGACAGACTATTGGATCAGCCCCAGCATTTT
NA	TRBV5-4	TRBD2	TRBJ2-5	CASSLTSGAFRETQYF	TGTGCCAGCAGCCTGACTAGCGGGGCCTTTCGCGAGACCCAGTACTTC
once	TRBV6-5	TRBD2	TRBJ2-7	CASSEAGGSYEQYF	TGTGCCAGCTCCGAAGCGGGGGGGTCCTACGAGCAGTACTTC
NA	TRBV2	TRBD1	TRBJ1-2	CASRDRGYDGYTF	TGTGCCAGCCGGGACAGGGGATATGATGGCTACACCTTC
NA	TRBV10-3	NA	TRBJ2-7	CASSEASRIYEQYF	TGTGCCAGCAGTGAAGCGAGCAGAATCTACGAGCAGTACTTC
once	TRBV29-1	TRBD1	TRBJ1-1	CSAGQGAVGAFF	TGCAGCGCAGGACAGGGGGCTGTAGGAGCTTTCTTT
many	TRBV10-3	NA	TRBJ1-1	CAISGRVNLNTEAFF	TGTGCCATCAGTGGCCGGGTAAACTTGAACACTGAAGCTTTCTTT
NA	TRBV6-5	TRBD1	TRBJ1-2	CASSYAQGGGGYTF	TGTGCCAGCAGTTACGCGCAGGGGGGAGGTGGCTACACCTTC
many	TRBV29-1	TRBD1	TRBJ2-7	CSVAPGQGAREQYF	TGCAGCGTTGCCCCGGGACAGGGGGCGAGAGAGCAGTACTTC
NA	TRBV29-1	TRBD1	TRBJ2-5	CSVRDRGPETQYF	TGCAGCGTCCGGGACAGGGGGCCGGAGACCCAGTACTTC
NA	TRBV20-1	NA	TRBJ2-5	CSAHETEGETQYF	TGCAGTGCGCACGAGACTGAGGGGGAGACCCAGTACTTC
NA	TRBV7-8	NA	TRBJ1-1	CASSLLQGPTGEAFF	TGTGCCAGCAGCTTACTTCAGGGCCCCACCGGGGAAGCTTTCTTT
many	TRBV5-1	NA	TRBJ1-5	CASSPVGSNQPQHF	TGCGCCAGCAGCCCAGTTGGCAGCAATCAGCCCCAGCATTTT
NA	TRBV6-5	NA	TRBJ1-2	CASTSTGNYGYTF	TGTGCCAGCACCTCGACAGGCAACTATGGCTACACCTTC
once	TRBV29-1	NA	TRBJ1-4	CSVVSSGRGEKLFF	TGCAGCGTTGTGTCTAGCGGGAGGGGTGAAAAACTGTTTTTT
NA	TRBV24-1	TRBD1	TRBJ1-4	CATSDFGTGDNEKLFF	TGTGCCACCAGTGATTTCGGGACAGGGGACAATGAAAAACTGTTTTTT
NA	TRBV24-1	NA	TRBJ2-7	CATSDLDGAYEQYF	TGTGCCACCAGTGATTTGGACGGGGCCTACGAGCAGTACTTC
many	TRBV2	NA	TRBJ2-5	CASSGQVGETQYF	TGTGCCAGCAGTGGTCAGGTGGGCGAGACCCAGTACTTC
NA	TRBV12-3/TRBV12-4	TRBD1	TRBJ2-5	CASSLGGQYQETQYF	TGTGCCAGCAGTTTAGGGGGACAGTACCAAGAGACCCAGTACTTC
NA	TRBV14	TRBD1	TRBJ1-2	CASSQIGTGDSYTF	TGTGCCAGCAGCCAAATCGGGACAGGGGATAGCTACACCTTC
many	TRBV2	TRBD1	TRBJ1-3	CASSRQGAGGNTIYF	TGTGCCAGCAGCCGACAGGGGGCCGGTGGAAACACCATATATTTT
many	TRBV7-2	NA	TRBJ2-7	CASSLDHWVSWQYF	TGTGCCAGCAGCTTAGATCATTGGGTGAGCTGGCAGTACTTC
many	TRBV29-1	TRBD1	TRBJ2-7	CSGQGATYEQYF	TGCAGCGGACAGGGCGCGACCTACGAGCAGTACTTC
many	TRBV7-2	TRBD1	TRBJ1-5	CASSLEDRANQPQHF	TGTGCCAGCAGCTTGGAGGACAGGGCGAATCAGCCCCAGCATTTT
few	TRBV7-9	NA	TRBJ1-5	CASSLEPGLYQPQHF	TGTGCCAGCAGCTTGGAACCAGGACTTTATCAGCCCCAGCATTTT
NA	TRBV7-8	NA	TRBJ1-2	CASSPRGGRSYGYTF	TGTGCCAGCAGCCCGAGGGGGGGGCGCAGCTATGGCTACACCTTC
few	TRBV7-2	TRBD1	TRBJ2-2	CASSRQGADVVAGELFF	TGTGCCAGCAGCAGACAGGGGGCTGACGTGGTCGCCGGGGAGCTGTTTTTT
NA	TRBV20-1	NA	TRBJ2-5	CSARAPPTGYGETQYF	TGCAGTGCTAGAGCGCCCCCTACAGGGTACGGCGAGACCCAGTACTTC
few	TRBV5-1	NA	TRBJ2-5	CASSPAEAEETQYF	TGCGCCAGCAGCCCCGCCGAAGCGGAAGAGACCCAGTACTTC
many	TRBV5-1	NA	TRBJ2-7	CASSLDGRPDYEQYF	TGCGCCAGCAGCTTGGATGGGAGACCAGACTACGAGCAGTACTTC
NA	TRBV2	TRBD2	TRBJ2-7	CAISESGTSGRSSYEQYF	TGTGCCATCAGTGAGTCCGGGACTAGCGGGAGGAGCTCCTACGAGCAGTACTTC
few	TRBV5-1	NA	TRBJ1-1	CASKRVTGLNTEAFF	TGCGCCAGCAAACGAGTCACAGGATTGAACACTGAAGCTTTCTTT
NA	TRBV12-3/TRBV12-4	NA	TRBJ1-2	CASSLRGIYGYTF	TGTGCCAGCAGTTTAAGAGGGATCTATGGCTACACCTTC
few	TRBV6-1	TRBD1	TRBJ1-5	CASTDWDRGEDQPQHF	TGTGCCAGCACCGATTGGGACAGGGGGGAAGATCAGCCCCAGCATTTT
NA	TRBV29-1	NA	TRBJ2-5	CSVRRQPQETQYF	TGCAGCGTGAGGCGACAGCCACAAGAGACCCAGTACTTC
NA	TRBV25-1	NA	TRBJ1-6	CARTGTANSPLHF	TGTGCTAGGACCGGGACGGCTAATTCACCCCTCCACTTT
NA	TRBV24-1	NA	TRBJ1-2	CATSEYADGYTF	TGTGCCACCAGTGAATACGCCGATGGCTACACCTTC
many	TRBV7-9	NA	TRBJ1-2	CASSLLDGYTF	TGTGCCAGCAGCTTACTGGATGGCTACACCTTC
NA	TRBV29-1	NA	TRBJ1-2	CSVIEGAVYGYTF	TGCAGCGTTATTGAGGGTGCGGTCTATGGCTACACCTTC
few	TRBV5-5	NA	TRBJ1-4	CASSLGLNDGSGNEKLFF	TGTGCCAGCAGCTTGGGGCTAAACGACGGATCGGGAAATGAAAAACTGTTTTTT